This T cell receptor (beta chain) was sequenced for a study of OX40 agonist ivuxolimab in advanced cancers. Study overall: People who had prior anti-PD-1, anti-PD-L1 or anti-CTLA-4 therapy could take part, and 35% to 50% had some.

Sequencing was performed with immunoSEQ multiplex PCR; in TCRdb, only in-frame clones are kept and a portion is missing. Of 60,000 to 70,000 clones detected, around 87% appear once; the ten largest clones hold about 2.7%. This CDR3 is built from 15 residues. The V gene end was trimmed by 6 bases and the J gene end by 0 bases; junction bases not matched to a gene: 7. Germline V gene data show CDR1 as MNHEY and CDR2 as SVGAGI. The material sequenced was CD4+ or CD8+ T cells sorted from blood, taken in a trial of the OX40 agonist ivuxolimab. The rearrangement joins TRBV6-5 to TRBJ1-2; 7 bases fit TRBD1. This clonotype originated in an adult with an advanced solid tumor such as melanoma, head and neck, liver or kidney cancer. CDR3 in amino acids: CASRTGFDSNYGYTF. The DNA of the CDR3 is TGTGCCAGCAGGACAGGGTTTGATTCTAACTATGGCTACACCTTC.